Included here is one T cell receptor beta chain sequence, with context. Its ends do not fully match the called genes, so a read error is possible. The sample belongs to a study of control samples from healthy donors and cancer patients. The CDR3 covers 12 residues. CDR1 MGHRA and CDR2 YSYEKL come from the germline V gene. TCRdb keeps only in-frame clones here, not all; method: immunoSEQ multiplex PCR. The sample contains about 54,000 clones, 95% to 96% of which appear only once. Sequencing was done on a sample of blood. The sequence was obtained from a woman in her thirties in good health. The gene calls are TRBV4-1 and TRBJ1-1; 7 positions agree with TRBD1. In nucleotides, the CDR3 is TGCGCCAGCAGCCAAGAAAGACTGGGACAGAAATTT. Its translation is CASSQERLGQKF.